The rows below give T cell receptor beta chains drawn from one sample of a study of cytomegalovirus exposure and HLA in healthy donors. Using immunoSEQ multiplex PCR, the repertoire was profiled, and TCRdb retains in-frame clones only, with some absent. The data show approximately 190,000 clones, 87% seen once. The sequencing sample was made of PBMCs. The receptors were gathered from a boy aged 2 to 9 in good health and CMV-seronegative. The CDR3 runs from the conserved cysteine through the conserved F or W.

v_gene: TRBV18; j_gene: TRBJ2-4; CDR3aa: CASSPPTGENIQYF
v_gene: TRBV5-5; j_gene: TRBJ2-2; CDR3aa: CASSLKGGYGQANTGELFF
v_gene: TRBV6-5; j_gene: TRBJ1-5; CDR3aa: CASSPLRPNQPQHF
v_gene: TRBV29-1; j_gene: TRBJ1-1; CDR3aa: CSVTGRTEAFF
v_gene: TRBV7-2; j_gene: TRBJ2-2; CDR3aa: CASSPGLANTGELFF
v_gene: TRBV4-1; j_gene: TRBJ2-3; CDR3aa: CASSQVPSARTDTQYF
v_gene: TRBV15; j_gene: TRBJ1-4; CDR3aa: CATSRGGQINEKLFF
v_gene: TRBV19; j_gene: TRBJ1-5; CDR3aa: CASTGDFVSNQPQHF
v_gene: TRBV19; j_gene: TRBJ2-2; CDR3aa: CASTGQSTGELFF
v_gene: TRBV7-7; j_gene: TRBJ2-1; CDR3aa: CASSSLIRDNEQFF
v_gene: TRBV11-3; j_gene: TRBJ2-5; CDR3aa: CASSGGGPETQYF
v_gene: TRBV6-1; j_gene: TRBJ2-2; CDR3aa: CASRSAGGITGELFF
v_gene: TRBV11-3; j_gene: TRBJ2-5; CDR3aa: CASSSWTGAEETQYF
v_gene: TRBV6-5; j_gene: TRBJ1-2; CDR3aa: CASSYSDRPLYGYTF
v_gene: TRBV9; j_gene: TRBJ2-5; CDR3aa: CASSVGLAGGPETQYF
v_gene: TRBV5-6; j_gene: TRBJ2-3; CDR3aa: CASSRDRVTDTQYF
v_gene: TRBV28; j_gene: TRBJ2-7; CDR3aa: CASSLFGRTGNYEQYF
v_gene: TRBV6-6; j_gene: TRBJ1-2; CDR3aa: CASSYGGQSTYGYTF
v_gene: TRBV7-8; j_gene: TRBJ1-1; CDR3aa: CASSSDRGEAFF
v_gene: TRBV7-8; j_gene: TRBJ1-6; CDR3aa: CASSLGGSPLHF
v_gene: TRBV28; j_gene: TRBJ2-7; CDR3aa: CASSNNFGEQYF
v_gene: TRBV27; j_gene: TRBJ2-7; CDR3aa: CASSLMSPDEQYF
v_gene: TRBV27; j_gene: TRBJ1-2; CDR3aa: CASSHATSYGYTF
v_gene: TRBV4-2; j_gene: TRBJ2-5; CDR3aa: CASSQVPTSGGETQYF
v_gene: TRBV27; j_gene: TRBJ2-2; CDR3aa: CASSKEQGKSSGELFF
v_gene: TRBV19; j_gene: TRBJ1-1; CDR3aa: CASKSRGKNTEAFF
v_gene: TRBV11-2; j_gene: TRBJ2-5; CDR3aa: CASSSFGPSQETQYF
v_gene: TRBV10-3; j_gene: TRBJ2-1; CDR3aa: CAISDWTGGETPYNEQFF
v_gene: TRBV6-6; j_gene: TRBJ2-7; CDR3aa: CASSYSTGQEQYF
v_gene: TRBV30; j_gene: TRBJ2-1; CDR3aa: CAWNIQALLDNEQFF
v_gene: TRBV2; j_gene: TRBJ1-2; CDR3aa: CASDQGDYGYTF
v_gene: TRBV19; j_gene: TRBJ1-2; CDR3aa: CASRPTGARVYGYTF
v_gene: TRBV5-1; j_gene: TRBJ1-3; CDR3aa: CASGDPPGNTIYF
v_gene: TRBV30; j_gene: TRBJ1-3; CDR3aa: CAWSVRLRASGNTIYF
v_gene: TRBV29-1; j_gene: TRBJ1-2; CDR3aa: CSVPTGQGLLYGYTF
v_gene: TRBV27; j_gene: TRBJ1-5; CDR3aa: CASSSTWDREVGQPQHF
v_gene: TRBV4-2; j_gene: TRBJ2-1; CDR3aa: CASSRTTSEDEQFF
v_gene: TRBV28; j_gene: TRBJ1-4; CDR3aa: CASSSTGRVDEKLFF
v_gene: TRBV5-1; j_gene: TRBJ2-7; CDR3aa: CASSSSSGSYEQYF
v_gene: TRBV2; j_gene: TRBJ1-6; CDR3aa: CASRDSNSPLHF
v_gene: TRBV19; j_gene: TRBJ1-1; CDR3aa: CASSTGTLTEAFF
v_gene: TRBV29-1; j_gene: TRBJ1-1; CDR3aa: CSVGWQGTTEAFF
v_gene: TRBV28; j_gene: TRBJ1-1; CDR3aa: CASRLQREAFF
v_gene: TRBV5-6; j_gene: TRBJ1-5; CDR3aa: CASSLQPNNQPQHF
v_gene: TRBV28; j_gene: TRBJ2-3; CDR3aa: CASRATSTDTQYF
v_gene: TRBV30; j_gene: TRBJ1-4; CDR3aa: CAWTVEANEKLFF
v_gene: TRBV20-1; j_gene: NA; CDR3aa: CSARDFDEQYF
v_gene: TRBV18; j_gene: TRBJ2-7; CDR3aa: CASSPEGLAAYEQYF
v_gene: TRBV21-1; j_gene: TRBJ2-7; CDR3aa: CASSISGEGGAYEQYF
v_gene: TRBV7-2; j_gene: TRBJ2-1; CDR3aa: CASSPRGHEQFF
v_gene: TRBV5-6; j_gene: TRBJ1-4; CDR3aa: CASSSLKTATNEKLFF
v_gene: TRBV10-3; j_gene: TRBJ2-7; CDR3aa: CAIRLQGEVSYEQYF
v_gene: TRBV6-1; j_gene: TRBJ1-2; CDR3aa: CASSAGVGPLSARYGYTF
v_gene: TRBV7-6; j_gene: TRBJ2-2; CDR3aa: CASSRRQASGTGELFF
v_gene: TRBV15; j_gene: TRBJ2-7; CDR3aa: CATSRDLPFSQYF
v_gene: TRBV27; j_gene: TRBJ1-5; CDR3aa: CATPDRIYQPQHF
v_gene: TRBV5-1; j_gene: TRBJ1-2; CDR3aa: CASSLGTGEIGGYTF
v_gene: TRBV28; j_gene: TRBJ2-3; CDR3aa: CASSPILDRVVGTDTQYF
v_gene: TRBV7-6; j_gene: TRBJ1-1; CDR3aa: CASSLDSREAFF
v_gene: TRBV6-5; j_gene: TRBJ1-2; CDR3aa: CASSYVISQGVNGYTF